The present T cell receptor (beta chain) was sequenced within a study of cytomegalovirus exposure and HLA in healthy donors. Study-level results: In vitro confirmation showed a few CMV-associated chains to be CMV antigen specific.

As regards this clone: Its cognate antigen is unknown.

PCR involved 60 Vbeta and 13 Jbeta primers. Libraries were prepared by immunoSEQ multiplex PCR; TCRdb keeps only in-frame clonotypes and omits some of them. The sample has tens of thousands of clones; roughly three quarters are singletons. The CDR3 runs 16 residues. This chain joins TRBV7-5 and TRBJ2-1; whether TRBD2, the table's D call, matches the DNA was not checked. TRBV7-5 is assigned pseudogene status. The sample consisted of PBMCs. This TCR came from a man aged 25 to 45 in good health and CMV-seronegative. The CDR3 DNA sequence: TGTGCCAGAAGCCGCACCCTCCTAGCGGGAGGTGACCGGCAGTTCTTC. Its protein product is CARSRTLLAGGDRQFF.